This TCR beta chain was identified during a study of T cells after yellow fever vaccination. Findings and limits, study-wide: Contamination by abundant bulk-population clonotypes could be present in FACS-sorted repertoires. Reappearance after the booster was seen for most primary-vaccination clones, at 95% to 96% CD4 and 70% to 90% CD8. A faster peak, day 5 versus 15, was reached by the weaker secondary response.

Worth noting for this clonotype: Its antigen is unknown.

The CDR3 loop spans 14 amino acids. The V end lost 4 bases, the J end lost 5 bases, and 11 bases lay between the germline ends. TCRdb ran MiXCR on the 5' RACE reads and lists one entry per CDR3 protein. The sample lists about 580,000 distinct CDR3 sequences; roughly 17% were seen once. The specimen was PBMCs, collected about 5 days after the first yellow fever vaccination. The chain links TRBV12-3 or TRBV12-4 to TRBJ2-2, with D possibly being TRBD1 (6 bases). This TCR was recovered from a man aged 18 to 29 who received the YFV17D yellow fever vaccine. The CDR3 nucleotides read TGTGCCAGCAGTTGGACAGCCGGAACCGGGGAGCTGTTTTTT. Translation: CASSWTAGTGELFF.